This entry concerns a single TCR beta chain. This specimen comes from a study of blood T cell repertoires in COVID-19. The overall study: Acute-phase and convalescent COVID-19 samples originated in the United States, Italy and Spain.

Measured with immunoSEQ multiplex PCR; TCRdb has only the in-frame clones, and not every one. The sample carries over 250,000 clones, about 87% recorded once. The sequence was collected from a woman aged 35 to 49 who had recovered from COVID-19. The sequenced material came from peripheral blood.

The CDR3 coding sequence is TGTGCCAGCAGCTCCCGGGACAGGGACTACGAGCAGTACTTC. Translating it yields CASSSRDRDYEQYF. The chain recombines TRBV7-2 with TRBJ2-7, with 9 bases aligning to TRBD1. The CDR3 is 14 residues long. The J segment lost 3 bases and the V segment lost 4 bases, leaving 4 bases of the junction unmatched. The germline gives CDR1 SGHTA, CDR2 FQGNSA.